The rows below give T cell receptor beta chains drawn from one sample of a study of blood T cell repertoires in COVID-19. Data came from immunoSEQ multiplex PCR; TCRdb stores just in-frame clones and leaves some out. The table lists about 180,000 clones, nearly 90% of them singletons. The sample comprised PBMCs or T cells enriched from blood (not recorded which). Receptors originate from a woman between 40 and 55 years old with acute COVID-19. Each CDR3 is given without its conserved first and last residue. Clone size, where shown, is once, few, many, or a class for clones that have expanded.

TRBV4-3	-	TRBJ1-2	11	ASSPGDRGGYT
TRBV19	-	TRBJ1-6	15	ASSIDRWEERDSPLH
TRBV5-1	-	TRBJ2-1	16	ASSLGAWLLAGHNEQF
TRBV6-5	-	TRBJ2-5	8	ASPRGGQY
TRBV18	once	TRBJ2-5	14	ASSPTTGGIQETQY
TRBV5-1	-	TRBJ2-5	13	ASSIGTSGLETQY
TRBV18	-	TRBJ2-5	15	ASSPPRYSGVQETQY
TRBV3-1/TRBV3-2	-	TRBJ2-3	15	ASSQDGGLGPPDTQY
TRBV29-1	-	TRBJ2-3	12	SGFGTGGADTQY
TRBV3-1/TRBV3-2	-	TRBJ2-5	13	ASSPMTSGGETQY
TRBV13	-	TRBJ1-3	12	ASKGANGGNTIY
TRBV7-8	-	TRBJ1-6	15	ASSLGSGGIYNSPLH
TRBV5-6	-	TRBJ2-1	11	ASSWGTVNEQF
TRBV12-5	many	TRBJ1-5	13	ASGLGQGDYQPQH
TRBV2	-	TRBJ1-1	10	ASRRSRTEAF
TRBV4-2	-	TRBJ2-5	13	ASSGPGAAQETQY
TRBV20-1	-	TRBJ2-3	13	SASLPTSTADTQY
TRBV3-1/TRBV3-2	once	TRBJ2-2	14	ASSQRTGANTGELF
TRBV9	-	TRBJ2-3	13	ASSVEPGSTDTQY
TRBV7-9	-	TRBJ1-1	10	ASGEWNTEAF
TRBV27	-	TRBJ2-3	14	ASSINRGTSTDTQY
TRBV7-8	-	TRBJ2-1	13	ASSLSAGTYNEQF
TRBV2	once	TRBJ1-2	11	ASDQGSNYGYT
TRBV4-1	once	TRBJ2-7	13	ASSQDRTPLPEQY
TRBV9	-	TRBJ2-3	12	ASSVATQGDTQY
TRBV4-2	-	TRBJ1-5	14	ASSQEIGQGRQPQH
TRBV24-1	-	TRBJ2-3	12	ATSDTGGPDTQY
TRBV3-1/TRBV3-2	-	TRBJ2-7	11	ASSQVAGDEQY
TRBV4-1	-	TRBJ2-2	15	ASSHASGRVNTGELF
TRBV2	-	TRBJ2-5	11	ASNLGLQETQY
TRBV9	-	TRBJ1-6	14	ASSVGQGASNSPLH
TRBV9	few	TRBJ1-2	11	ASSVGRDTLYT
TRBV6-5	-	TRBJ2-7	10	ASSLQGTEQY
TRBV10-3	-	TRBJ2-7	13	AISVGRESSYEQY
TRBV18	-	TRBJ2-3	13	ASSPLQGKADTQY
TRBV3-1/TRBV3-2	-	TRBJ2-1	18	ASSQDKGLAGGWGSNEQF
TRBV25-1	-	TRBJ2-5	13	ASSDQGTGKETQY
TRBV4-2	-	TRBJ1-1	9	ASSLRSEAF
TRBV20-1	-	TRBJ2-7	13	SASHWAASVDEQY
TRBV3-1/TRBV3-2	few	TRBJ2-5	12	ASSPTVLIETQY
TRBV7-6	-	TRBJ2-3	15	ASSTQPGTSGTDTQY
TRBV20-1	-	TRBJ2-7	7	SARKGRC
TRBV7-9	-	TRBJ1-2	14	ASSLDRGSVGYGYT
TRBV6-2/TRBV6-3	once	TRBJ2-1	17	ASSPPGFRGRISYNEQF
TRBV4-1	-	TRBJ2-4	17	ASSQERGSNELAKNIQY
TRBV29-1	-	TRBJ2-5	12	SVTGTGIKETQY
TRBV7-2	few	TRBJ1-2	10	ASSETGTGYT
TRBV3-1/TRBV3-2	-	TRBJ2-3	12	ASSQGRLIDTQY
TRBV19	-	TRBJ2-3	12	ASNLRGSTDTQY
TRBV7-9	once	TRBJ2-1	14	ASSLVAGRAGIEQF
TRBV27	-	TRBJ2-5	13	ASRTARGQEETQY
TRBV2	-	TRBJ1-6	10	ASMTGGTPLH
TRBV7-6	-	TRBJ2-6	14	ASSNRKASGANVLT
TRBV28	-	TRBJ2-2	10	ATGTSAGELF
TRBV7-9	-	TRBJ1-1	12	ASSLARGDTEAF
TRBV29-1	-	TRBJ2-3	12	SVVLAGITDTQY
TRBV6-1	-	TRBJ1-4	13	ASSQDFRPNEKLF